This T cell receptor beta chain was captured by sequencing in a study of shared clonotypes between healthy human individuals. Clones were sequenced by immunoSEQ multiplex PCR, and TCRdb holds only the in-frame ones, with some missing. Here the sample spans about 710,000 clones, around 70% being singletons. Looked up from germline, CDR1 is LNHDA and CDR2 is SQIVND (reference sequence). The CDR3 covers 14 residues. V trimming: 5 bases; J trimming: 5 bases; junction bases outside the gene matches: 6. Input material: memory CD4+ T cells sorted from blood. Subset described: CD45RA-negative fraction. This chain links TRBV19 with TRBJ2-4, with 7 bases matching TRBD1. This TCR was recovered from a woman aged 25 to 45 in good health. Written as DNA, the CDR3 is TGTGCCAGTAGTCCCCGGGACAGCCAAAACATTCAGTACTTC. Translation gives CASSPRDSQNIQYF.